Listed below are T cell receptor beta chains from one sample, sequenced in a study of shared clonotypes between healthy human individuals. The repertoire was sequenced with immunoSEQ multiplex PCR; TCRdb's copy has only in-frame clones and lacks some. The repertoire includes 450,000 to 500,000 clones, around 73% of them detected once, and 9.5% to 15% sits in the top ten. Specimen: PBMCs. The receptors were sampled from a woman in her forties in good health. Some clones in this sample may be carry-over from other donors' samples. Each CDR3 is given with its conserved first and last residue. Fields, in order: D gene, J gene, V gene, clone size, CDR3 DNA, CDR3 protein. D genes are given only for firm matches. Size values are once, few and many counts, or a class for expanded clones, and some rows have none.

>TRBD2|TRBJ2-7|TRBV5-1|.
TGCGCCAGCAGCATGGGACTAGCGGGAACGTACTACGAGCAGTACTTC
CASSMGLAGTYYEQYF
>TRBD1|TRBJ1-2|TRBV5-4|.
TGTGCCAGCAGCCCGATCCCGACAGGGGGCTATGGCTACACCTTC
CASSPIPTGGYGYTF
>.|TRBJ2-5|TRBV5-1|few
TGCGCCAGCAGCTCGAATCCCTCCTGGGGGGGCGCCCAAGAGACCCAGTACTTC
CASSSNPSWGGAQETQYF
>TRBD1|TRBJ1-5|TRBV6-6|.
TGTGCCAGCAGTTACCCCACAGGGGGCACCACTCAGCCCCAGCATTTT
CASSYPTGGTTQPQHF
>.|TRBJ1-1|TRBV5-1|.
TGCGCCAGCAGCTTGTTGGGAGCCATGAACACTGAAGCTTTCTTT
CASSLLGAMNTEAFF
>.|TRBJ2-1|TRBV11-2|.
TGTGCCAGCAGCTTACGCCCGCTGACCACTAGCTTCGATGAGCAGTTCTTC
CASSLRPLTTSFDEQFF
>TRBD1|TRBJ2-2|TRBV5-1|.
TGCGCCAGCAGCTTGGGGACAGGGACCACCGGGGAGCTGTTTTTT
CASSLGTGTTGELFF
>.|TRBJ2-7|TRBV11-2|.
TGTGCCAGCAGCTTAGTGTTCCTAGCTCATCAACCCCACGAGCAGTACTTC
CASSLVFLAHQPHEQYF
>.|TRBJ1-2|TRBV2|.
TGTGCCAGCAGGGGCACCCGGGAGGGTAACTATGGCTACACCTTC
CASRGTREGNYGYTF
>TRBD1|TRBJ1-3|TRBV2|.
TGTGCCAACACCGGGACAGTGTCCTCTGGAAACACCATATATTTT
CANTGTVSSGNTIYF
>TRBD1|TRBJ1-2|TRBV4-1|.
TGCGCCAGCAGCCAGCCCCGGGACAGACGCCTTGTCTATGGCTACACCTTC
CASSQPRDRRLVYGYTF
>.|TRBJ1-1|TRBV4-1|.
TGCGCCAGCAGCCAAGGTCAGATGAACACTGAAGTTTTCTTT
CASSQGQMNTEVFF
>TRBD2|TRBJ2-5|TRBV9|.
TGTGCCAGCAGCACCCGACTAGCGGGGGGGGGAGAGACCCAGTACTTC
CASSTRLAGGGETQYF
>TRBD1|TRBJ2-1|TRBV19|.
TGTGCCAGTAGTATGATAGACAGGGGGCGCTACAATGAGCAGTTCTTC
CASSMIDRGRYNEQFF
>TRBD1|TRBJ1-1|TRBV6-5|.
TGTGCCAGCAGACCCCCCGGACAGGGGGCGAGGGCTTTCTTT
CASRPPGQGARAFF
>.|TRBJ2-5|TRBV7-9|.
TGTGCCAGCAACCGACAGGGAGGAGAGACCCAGTACTTC
CASNRQGGETQYF
>TRBD1|TRBJ2-3|TRBV5-4|.
TGTGCCAGCAGCCCACCCCTGACAGGGGGCTCGGATACGCAGTATTTT
CASSPPLTGGSDTQYF
>TRBD1|TRBJ2-5|TRBV19|.
TGTGCCACCCGGGACAGGGGCCAAGAGACCCAGTACTTC
CATRDRGQETQYF
>.|TRBJ1-5|TRBV5-1|.
TGCGCCAGCAGCTTGGGTGTTTCCCATCAGCCCCAGCATTTT
CASSLGVSHQPQHF
>.|TRBJ2-7|TRBV20-1|.
TGCAGTGCTAGAGCAGGGATCGAGCAGTACTTC
CSARAGIEQYF
>.|TRBJ2-1|TRBV27|.
TGTGCCAGCAGCTCTGCGTTCGGGACCCCGAGGGATGAGCAGTTCTTC
CASSSAFGTPRDEQFF
>.|TRBJ1-4|TRBV11-2|.
TGTGCCAGCAGCTTATTGGGGGAAAAACTGTTTTTT
CASSLLGEKLFF
>.|TRBJ2-1|TRBV5-6|.
TGTGCCAGCAGCCGGGGGTACAATGAGCAGTTCTTC
CASSRGYNEQFF
>.|TRBJ1-1|TRBV19|few
TGTGCCAGTAGTACGACAGCGAACACTGAAGCTTTCTTT
CASSTTANTEAFF
>.|TRBJ1-6|TRBV30|.
TGTGCCTGGAGTGGCAGAGGCAATTCACCCCTCCACTTT
CAWSGRGNSPLHF
>.|TRBJ2-1|TRBV9|.
TGTGCCAGCAGCGTAGCTAGCGTAACCTACAATGAGCAGTTCTTC
CASSVASVTYNEQFF